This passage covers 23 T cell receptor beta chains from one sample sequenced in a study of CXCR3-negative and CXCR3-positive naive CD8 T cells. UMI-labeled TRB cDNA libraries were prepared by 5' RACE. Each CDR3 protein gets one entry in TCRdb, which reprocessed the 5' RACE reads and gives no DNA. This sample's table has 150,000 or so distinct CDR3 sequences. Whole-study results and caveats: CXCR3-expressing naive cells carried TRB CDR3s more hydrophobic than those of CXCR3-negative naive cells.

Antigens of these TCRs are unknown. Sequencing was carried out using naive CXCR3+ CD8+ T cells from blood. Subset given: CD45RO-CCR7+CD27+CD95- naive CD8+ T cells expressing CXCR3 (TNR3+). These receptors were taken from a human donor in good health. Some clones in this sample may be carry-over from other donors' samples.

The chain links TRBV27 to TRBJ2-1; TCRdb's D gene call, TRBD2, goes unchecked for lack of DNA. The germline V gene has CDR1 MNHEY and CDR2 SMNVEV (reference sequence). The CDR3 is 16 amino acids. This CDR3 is CASRFQPTVEGPVEFF.

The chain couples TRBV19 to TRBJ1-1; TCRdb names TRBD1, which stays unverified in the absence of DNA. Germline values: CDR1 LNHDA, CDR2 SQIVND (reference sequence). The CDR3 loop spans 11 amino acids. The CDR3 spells CASRTGAEAFF.

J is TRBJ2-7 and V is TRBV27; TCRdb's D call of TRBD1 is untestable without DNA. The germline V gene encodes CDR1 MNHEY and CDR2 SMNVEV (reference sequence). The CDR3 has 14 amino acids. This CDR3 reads CASSFFPGGGEQYF.

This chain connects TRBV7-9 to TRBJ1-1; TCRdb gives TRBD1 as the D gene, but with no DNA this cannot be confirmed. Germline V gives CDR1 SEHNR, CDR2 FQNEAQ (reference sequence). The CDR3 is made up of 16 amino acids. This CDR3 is CASNLAGLPGDTEAFF.

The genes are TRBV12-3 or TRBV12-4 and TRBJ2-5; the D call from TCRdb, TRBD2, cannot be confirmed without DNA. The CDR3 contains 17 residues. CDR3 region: CASSPWGGAGGPETQYF.

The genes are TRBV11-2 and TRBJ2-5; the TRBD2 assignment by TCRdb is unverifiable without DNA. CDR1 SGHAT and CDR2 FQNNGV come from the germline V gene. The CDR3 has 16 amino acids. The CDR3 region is CASSLVRGASQETQYF.

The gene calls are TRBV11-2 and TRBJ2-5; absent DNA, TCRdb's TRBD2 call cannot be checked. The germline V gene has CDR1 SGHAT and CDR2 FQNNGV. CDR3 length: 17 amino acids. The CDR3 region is CASSLASLGPLWETQYF.

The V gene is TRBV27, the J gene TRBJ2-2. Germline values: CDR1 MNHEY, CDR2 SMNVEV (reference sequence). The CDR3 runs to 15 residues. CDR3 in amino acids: CASSFLGGSTGELFF.

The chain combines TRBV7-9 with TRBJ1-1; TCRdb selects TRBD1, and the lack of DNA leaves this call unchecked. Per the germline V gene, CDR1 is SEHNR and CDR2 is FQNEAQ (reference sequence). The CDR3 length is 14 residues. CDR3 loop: CASSPLSVSTEAFF.

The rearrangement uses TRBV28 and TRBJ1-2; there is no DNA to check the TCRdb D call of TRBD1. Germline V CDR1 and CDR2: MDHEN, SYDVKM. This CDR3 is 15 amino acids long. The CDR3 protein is CASSPPGGGNYGYTF.

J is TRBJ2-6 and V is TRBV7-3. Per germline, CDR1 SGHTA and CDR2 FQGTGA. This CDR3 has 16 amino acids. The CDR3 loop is CASSLPMGFGANVLTF.

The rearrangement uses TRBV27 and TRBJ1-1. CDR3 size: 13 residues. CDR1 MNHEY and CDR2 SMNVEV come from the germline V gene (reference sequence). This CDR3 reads CASSLTQNTEAFF.

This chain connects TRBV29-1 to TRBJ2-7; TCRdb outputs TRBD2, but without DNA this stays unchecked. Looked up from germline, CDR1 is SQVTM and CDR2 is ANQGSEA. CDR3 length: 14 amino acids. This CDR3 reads CSVGETGSSYEQYF.

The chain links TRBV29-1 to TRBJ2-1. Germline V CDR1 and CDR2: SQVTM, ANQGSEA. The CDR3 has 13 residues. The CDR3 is CSVEESGGDEQFF.

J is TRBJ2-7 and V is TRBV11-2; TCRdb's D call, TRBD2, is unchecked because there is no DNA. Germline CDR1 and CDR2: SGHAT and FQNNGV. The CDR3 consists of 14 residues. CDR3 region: CASSSWTSAYEQYF.

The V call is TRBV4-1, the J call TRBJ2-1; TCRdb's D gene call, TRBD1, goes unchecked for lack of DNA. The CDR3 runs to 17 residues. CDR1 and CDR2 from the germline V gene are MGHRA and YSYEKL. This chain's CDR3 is CASSQDPPGVSYNEQFF.

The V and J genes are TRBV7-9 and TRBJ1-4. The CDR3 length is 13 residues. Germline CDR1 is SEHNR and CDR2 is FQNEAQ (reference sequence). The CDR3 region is CASSRPRGKELFF.

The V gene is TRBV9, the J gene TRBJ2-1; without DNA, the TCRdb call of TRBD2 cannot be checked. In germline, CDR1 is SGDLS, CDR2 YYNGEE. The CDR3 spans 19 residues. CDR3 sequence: CASSVERIGAGGDLDEQFF.

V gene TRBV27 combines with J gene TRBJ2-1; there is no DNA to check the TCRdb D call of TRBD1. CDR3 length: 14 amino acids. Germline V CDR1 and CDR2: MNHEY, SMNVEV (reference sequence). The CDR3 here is CASWTGQGMDEQFF.

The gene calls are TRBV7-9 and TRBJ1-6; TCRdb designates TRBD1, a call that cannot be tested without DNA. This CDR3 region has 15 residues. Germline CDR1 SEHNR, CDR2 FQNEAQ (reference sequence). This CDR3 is CASSSRDSYNSPLHF.

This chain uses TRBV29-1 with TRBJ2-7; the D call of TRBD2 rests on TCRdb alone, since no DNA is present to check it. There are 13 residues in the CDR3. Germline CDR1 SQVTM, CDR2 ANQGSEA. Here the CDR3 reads CSAVSGGAYEQYF.

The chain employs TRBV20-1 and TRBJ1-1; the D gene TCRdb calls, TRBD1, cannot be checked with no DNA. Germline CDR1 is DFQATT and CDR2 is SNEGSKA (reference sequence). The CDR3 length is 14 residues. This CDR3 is CSASAQGSITEAFF.

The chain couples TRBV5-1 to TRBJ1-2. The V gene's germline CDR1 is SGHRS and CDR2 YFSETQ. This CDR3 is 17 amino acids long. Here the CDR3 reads CASSPDSGTVSLYGYTF.